This TCR beta chain came from a study of cytomegalovirus exposure and HLA in healthy donors (dated by TCRdb to the late 2010s). For context, the study as a whole: In an earlier analysis of about 560 of the donors, 250 to 300 Gb of sequence data and some 100 million unique TCR beta sequences from roughly 200 million T cells were reported. Roughly 300 gigabases of sequencing data and approximately 92 million unique TCR sequences made up an early release that covered approximately 700 HLA-typed donors. The genetic ancestry cluster associated with self-reported Caucasian donors included about 81% of the 300 to 400 genotyped donors. The aim of the study was to test whether cataloging public T cell receptors could identify signatures of past pathogen exposure. The study profiled the T cell repertoires of 550 to 700 subjects by immunosequencing and related them to cytomegalovirus serostatus. Along with the approximately 670-subject first cohort, a separate validation cohort of around 110 different subjects was used. To predict cytomegalovirus infection status, the study combined high-throughput TCR immunosequencing, statistical association of individual TCRs with disease status, and machine learning. A later analysis re-analyzed previously published TCR beta repertoires from 600 to 850 donors and added high-resolution HLA genotyping to study TCR occurrence patterns. Rather than using new phenotypic data, the later analysis identified candidate immune exposures from TCR beta sequences and from how often those sequences occurred across donors. To decide whether each TCR beta V gene segment behaved as functional or pseudogenic, an earlier analysis of some 600 of the donors relied on high-throughput TCR beta sequencing. Donor age, sex, ethnicity and CMV serostatus were collected together with the repertoire data. In a later genetic analysis, genome-wide SNP genotypes for about 55% of the roughly 670 donors were used, and that subset was treated as a discovery cohort. All discovery cohort repertoires had been generated on a single sequencing platform. Class I and class II HLA loci were covered by the typing at four-digit resolution. The number of donors typed differed by locus, with roughly 620-630 for A, B, C, DRB1 and DQB1, over 500 for DQA1, about 610 for DPA1, and approximately 470 for DPB1. Roughly 5 DR-DQ haplotypes were handled as single units for association and clustering, since linkage in the cohort was strong. On average, 235,054 unique TCR beta nucleotide sequences were sequenced per donor among a few hundred genotyped donors of the cohort, with roughly a sixth of those sequences being non-productive. Here is what the overall study found, with its caveats: Because counts were too low, roughly 17 rarely observed V segments, including chromosome 9 orphons, were left out of the earlier analysis of several hundred of the donors. The authors suggested that the approach could potentially be generalized to other disease states and immunological phenotypes. In a later analysis, TCR association rates were found to vary across HLA loci, with the most associated TCRs seen for DRB1 alleles and the fewest for HLA-C alleles. In an earlier analysis of 450 to 750 of the donors, most TCR beta V segments appeared in productive rearrangements about 90% or about 30% of the time, broadly matching IMGT annotations. In both the original and validation cohorts, the classifier was reported to diagnose cytomegalovirus status with high specificity and sensitivity. Because HLA typing was unavailable for some donors at each locus, only the typed subset was used in association tests. Some IMGT-functional V segments, including TRBV6-2 and TRBV6-3, could not be told apart with the 87-base-pair reads, so those segments were excluded. In a later analysis, HLA-associated TCR beta chains were found to be more clonally expanded and to have lower generation probabilities than equally common non-associated chains. Most CMV-associated TCR beta chains appeared to be HLA-restricted in a later analysis, and the HLA associations seemed to be driven largely by CMV exposure. A later analysis reported that several top co-occurrence clusters appeared linked to parvovirus B19, influenza, CMV and Epstein-Barr virus. The presence/absence analyses assumed that sequencing depth was roughly uniform across donors, and that assumption may not be true. A later analysis associated about 17,000 TCR beta sequences with specific HLA alleles at a false discovery rate of 0.05. Across donors, most TCR sequences were observed very rarely, whereas some public TCRs were present in many individuals. A few of the identified cytomegalovirus-associated TCR beta chains were confirmed in vitro to be specific for cytomegalovirus antigens. Linkage disequilibrium might explain the correlated functional status among segregating V segments, but an unknown experimental factor could not be excluded. Strong co-occurrence of HLA alleles, especially DR and DQ, made assigning TCR associations to individual alleles difficult. A further reported finding was that TCR beta sequences accurately predicted the HLA-A and HLA-B alleles for most subjects in the first cohort. V-gene and J-gene trimming of TCR beta chains was associated with a missense DCLRE1C variant in a later genetic analysis, and the association was replicated in an independent cohort. Compared with the approximately 670-donor mean, donors in an Asian-associated ancestry cluster had fewer N-insertions in productive TCRs, according to a later genetic analysis. For the cohort, immune exposure information was limited to CMV serostatus. A cluster of highly shared sequence variants was judged likely to represent a technical artifact of the sequencing pipeline. In this cohort, only TCR beta chains were sequenced, and detectable features were limited by the absence of alpha or paired-chain data. The study gave a list of some 150 TCR beta chains associated with cytomegalovirus.

CDR1 and CDR2, per the germline V gene (reference sequence), are MNHEY and SMNVEV. There are 14 amino acids in the CDR3, from cysteine to phenylalanine inclusive. Just CDR3 DNA is preserved here, 42 bases in frame from base 1. V is trimmed back by 7 bases and J by 5 bases, and the junction contains 6 bases that no gene match accounts for. The library came from the immunoSEQ multiplex PCR assay. For the multiplex PCR, a mixture combining 60 forward primers for TCR Vbeta segments and 13 reverse primers for TCR Jbeta segments was used. The CDR3 region of rearranged TCR beta genes was amplified from genomic DNA with a multiplex PCR assay. Amplified TCR beta libraries were sequenced as 87-base-pair reads on the Illumina HiSeq System. Per the authors' processing: Across the 500 to 750 repertoires, a later analysis counted 75 million to 90 million unique TCR beta chains, about 10 million of which were shared by at least two donors. A nearest-neighbor algorithm error-corrected the raw reads and collapsed the reads into unique sequences, merging closely related sequences to remove PCR and sequencing errors. Alignment of CDR3 sequences to IMGT reference sequences was used to assign V, D and J gene segments. For a sequence to be retained, at least a six-nucleotide match to both a V gene segment and a J gene segment was required. A rearrangement was called productive if the CDR3 had no stop codons and remained in frame with V and J, and every other rearrangement was called non-productive. Following IMGT convention, CDR3 was defined as the stretch from the second conserved V-encoded cysteine up to the conserved J-encoded phenylalanine. The earlier analysis of around 640 of the donors excluded sequences that lacked an unambiguous match to a single V gene segment. In an earlier analysis of around 590 of the donors, a V segment was called functional when productive rearrangements were above 56.7%, and segregating when the standard deviation between donors exceeded 5%. A statistical classification framework was built to diagnose cytomegalovirus status from the catalog of TCR beta chain sequences. A later analysis assigned V and J genes by comparing TCR nucleotide sequences with IMGT/GENE-DB human TR gene sequences. A later analysis assigned CDR3 sequences and most-parsimonious VDJ recombination scenarios with the TCRdist pipeline. A later analysis defined each TCR beta chain by its CDR3 amino acid sequence plus V-gene family, and excluded reads lacking a unique V-gene family. As a way to deal with suspected cross-contamination and a sequencing artifact, a later analysis dropped 500 to 700 nucleotide sequences that were highly shared and had low generation probability. In a later analysis, a clonal expansion index was calculated for each public chain from normalized within-repertoire ranks of inferred template counts. Generation probabilities in a later analysis came from a VDJ recombination model fitted to out-of-frame rearrangements, and those results were checked against IGoR. In a later analysis, TCR-TCR, TCR-HLA and TCR-CMV co-occurrence was scored with hypergeometric tests, and a repertoire-size bias correction was applied to TCR pairs. To estimate false discovery rates, a later analysis permuted the HLA or CMV assignments 20 times. A later analysis grouped co-occurring TCRs with DBSCAN, adding TCRdist sequence similarity when clustering within HLA-allele-positive subsets. Repertoires with fewer than 30,000 or more than 120,000 public chains were left out of co-occurrence clustering, as were a handful of repertoires with anomalous nucleotide sharing. Imported from immuneACCESS, the table was reduced by TCRdb to in-frame sequences with V and J called. These copies leave out some clones; in studies compared against another copy, an unresolved V gene accounts for under half, and the cause of the remainder is not known. That table gives V, J and clone size, and the DNA gave D and trimming. The sample table shows 150,000 to 200,000 clones, and 70% to 80% are seen once. Clones ranked in the top ten supply about an eighth of the sample.

The cohort was made up of several hundred healthy bone marrow donors. At the time of sampling, all cohort members were nominally healthy, though unrecorded immune exposures were likely present. The donor was CMV seronegative and was included in the group of around 320 seronegative cohort members. Each donor provided a peripheral blood sample, and peripheral blood mononuclear cells were used for TCR beta sequencing. Genomic DNA was extracted from the blood cell samples with the Qiagen DNeasy Blood Extraction Kit. As for this clone: No cognate antigen has been identified for it. No per-base quality is available; no much larger clone lies one base away.

This chain joins TRBV27 to TRBJ2-1, with 9 junctional bases fitting TRBD1. Material for sequencing was PBMCs. This receptor was identified in a woman aged 40 to 50 in good health and CMV-seronegative. The DNA sequence follows: TGTGCCAGCAAGACGGGACAGGGCAACAATGAGCAGTTCTTC. Its protein is CASKTGQGNNEQFF.